These T cell receptor beta chains were read from a single sample in a study of shared clonotypes between healthy human individuals. Profiling relied on immunoSEQ multiplex PCR, and the TCRdb table lists in-frame clones only, not all of them. The data contain roughly 1,500,000 clones, 98% of them singletons. Specimen: naive CD4+ T cells sorted from blood. The receptors originated from a man aged 25-45 years in good health. CDR3s include the opening cysteine and the closing phenylalanine or tryptophan. The D gene is left open where the match is weak. Clone size is shown for a subset of rows, as once, few, many or a class of expanded clone.

TRBD2	.	TRBJ2-1	TRBV7-2	TGTGCCAGCAGCGCACTAGCGGGAGGACCCTACAATGAGCAGTTCTTC	CASSALAGGPYNEQFF
.	.	TRBJ1-1	TRBV6-5	TGTGCCAGCAGTTACTCTGGGGGGAAAACTGAAGCTTTCTTT	CASSYSGGKTEAFF
.	.	TRBJ2-7	TRBV6-5	TGTGCCAGCAGCCTGGGCCCATCCTACGAGCAGTACTTC	CASSLGPSYEQYF
.	.	TRBJ1-1	TRBV5-4	TGTGCCAGCAGCCCCCGGGGAGCTACGAACACTGAAGCTTTCTTT	CASSPRGATNTEAFF
.	.	TRBJ2-7	TRBV28	TGTGCCAGCAGTTTATCCCTGTACGAGCAGTACTTC	CASSLSLYEQYF
TRBD2	.	TRBJ2-1	TRBV19	TGTGCCAGTAGTACGACTAGCGGGGAAAGCTCCTACAATGAGCAGTTCTTC	CASSTTSGESSYNEQFF
.	few	TRBJ2-1	TRBV4-3	TGCGCCAGCAGCCAAGATCCCTCTAGCAATGAGCAGTTCTTC	CASSQDPSSNEQFF
TRBD1	.	TRBJ2-7	TRBV6-5	TGTGCCAGCAGAAGACAGGGGGCCTTCTACGAGCAGTACTTC	CASRRQGAFYEQYF
.	.	TRBJ2-7	TRBV7-2	TGTGCCAGCAGCTTGCAGGGCTTGGTCGAGCAGTACTTC	CASSLQGLVEQYF
.	.	TRBJ1-2	TRBV28	TGTGCCAGCAAAGTAAGTGAGAGGTCCTATGGCTACACCTTC	CASKVSERSYGYTF
TRBD2	.	TRBJ2-3	TRBV7-6	TGTGCCAGCAGCAACTGGGGGGGTGCGCAGTATTTT	CASSNWGGAQYF
.	.	TRBJ2-1	TRBV6-6	TGTGCGAGCGGATTAGCGATAGACAATGAGCAGTTCTTC	CASGLAIDNEQFF
.	.	TRBJ2-7	TRBV2	TGTGCCAGCAGGAGGGATGACTACGAGCAGTACTTC	CASRRDDYEQYF
.	.	TRBJ1-1	TRBV5-1	TGCGCCAGCAGCTGGGGGGGGCCGATGAACACTGAAGCTTTCTTT	CASSWGGPMNTEAFF
.	.	TRBJ1-4	TRBV5-1	TGCGCCAGCAGCTTGGTGGGGGGAGCAACTAATGAAAAACTGTTTTTT	CASSLVGGATNEKLFF
TRBD1	.	TRBJ2-7	TRBV19	TGTGCCAGTAGTATCGGGACAGGAACCGACCAGCAGTACTTC	CASSIGTGTDQQYF
TRBD2	.	TRBJ2-3	TRBV6-4	TGTGCCAGCAGGCCCGGGACTAGCGACACAGATACGCAGTATTTT	CASRPGTSDTDTQYF
TRBD1	.	TRBJ2-1	TRBV6-5	TGTGCCAGCAACGGTGGGACAGGGACGAATGAGCAGTTCTTC	CASNGGTGTNEQFF
TRBD1	.	TRBJ1-5	TRBV5-6	TGTGCCAGCAGCGTCGGAGCAGGGGGCCTTAGCAATCAGCCCCAGCATTTT	CASSVGAGGLSNQPQHF
TRBD2	.	TRBJ2-5	TRBV29-1	TGCAGCTCTGCCGGGACTAGCGGGAGTGGGGAGACCCAGTACTTC	CSSAGTSGSGETQYF
TRBD2	.	TRBJ2-1	TRBV5-6	TGTGCCAGCAGCTTGGATGCGAGCGGGAGGTACAATGAGCAGTTCTTC	CASSLDASGRYNEQFF
TRBD1	.	TRBJ1-2	TRBV19	TGTGCCAGTAGATCGACAGGGGCGGACATCTATGGCTACACCTTC	CASRSTGADIYGYTF
.	.	TRBJ1-3	TRBV4-2	TGTGCCAGCAGCCCTGATATACCCTCTGGAAACACCATATATTTT	CASSPDIPSGNTIYF
.	.	TRBJ1-2	TRBV2	TGTGCCAGCAGTGTCCCAGCGGCGACGGATGGCTACACCTTC	CASSVPAATDGYTF
.	.	TRBJ1-2	TRBV29-1	TGCAGCGCCCTTAGACAGGATACTCGAGGCTACACCTTC	CSALRQDTRGYTF
TRBD1	.	TRBJ1-2	TRBV28	TGTGCCAGCAGTCTAAGGGACAGGAACTATGGCTACACCTTC	CASSLRDRNYGYTF
.	.	TRBJ2-7	TRBV5-1	TGCGCCAGCAGCCGAAGAGTCGGGACGGTACCCTACGAGCAGTACTTC	CASSRRVGTVPYEQYF
.	.	TRBJ2-7	TRBV5-1	TGCGCCAGCAGCTCTAGGGTGCCCTCCTACGAGCAGTACTTC	CASSSRVPSYEQYF
.	.	TRBJ2-7	TRBV28	TGTGCCAGCGCCTCCTACTACGAGCAGTACTTC	CASASYYEQYF
TRBD1	.	TRBJ1-5	TRBV28	TGTGCCAGCAGCCCGACAGGGGGTTTGAGCAATCAGCCCCAGCATTTT	CASSPTGGLSNQPQHF
.	once	TRBJ1-6	TRBV14	TGTGCCAGCAGCCAACACGTGTCGGGATCACCCCTCCACTTT	CASSQHVSGSPLHF
TRBD2	.	TRBJ2-7	TRBV18	TGTGCCAGCTCACCCTTTAGCGGGAGGGCCCTGTACGAGCAGTACTTC	CASSPFSGRALYEQYF
TRBD1	.	TRBJ2-3	TRBV6-4	TGTGCCAGCAGTGCCCCGACAGGGGGCAACACAGATACGCAGTATTTT	CASSAPTGGNTDTQYF
TRBD2	.	TRBJ2-7	TRBV14	TGTGCCAGCAGCCAGGTAGCGGGGGCCTACGAGCAGTACTTC	CASSQVAGAYEQYF
.	.	TRBJ2-2	TRBV5-6	TGTGCCAGCAGCGTGGGACAGAACACCGGGGAGCTGTTTTTT	CASSVGQNTGELFF
.	.	TRBJ2-2	TRBV9	TGTGCCAGCAGCGCCAAGCAGGGCTGGGGGTCGGGGGAGCTGTTTTTT	CASSAKQGWGSGELFF
.	.	TRBJ1-4	TRBV25-1	TGTGCCAGCAGTGAATTTACAGGGAGTGAAAAACTGTTTTTT	CASSEFTGSEKLFF
TRBD1	.	TRBJ1-3	TRBV6-5	TGTGCCAGCAGTTACTCCCCCGGACAGGGGATAAACACCATATATTTT	CASSYSPGQGINTIYF
.	.	TRBJ2-2	TRBV5-1	TGCGCCAGCCGTGGGACGGCCTGGAACACCGGGGAGCTGTTTTTT	CASRGTAWNTGELFF
.	.	TRBJ1-1	TRBV5-1	TGCGCCAGCAGGTTAGAATTTGCGTGGACTGAAGCTTTCTTT	CASRLEFAWTEAFF
TRBD2	.	TRBJ2-7	TRBV10-3	TGTGCCATCAGTGAGTCCGGGACTAGGTCCTACGAGCAGTACTTC	CAISESGTRSYEQYF
.	.	TRBJ2-3	TRBV28	TGTGCCAGCAGTGGGGGAGGGACAGTAAGAACAGATACGCAGTATTTT	CASSGGGTVRTDTQYF
.	.	TRBJ1-1	TRBV18	TGTGCCAGCTCACCCTCAGGGAACACTGAAGCTTTCTTT	CASSPSGNTEAFF
.	once	TRBJ2-3	TRBV5-4	TGTGCCAGCAGCTTAACAGCGGACACAGATACGCAGTATTTT	CASSLTADTDTQYF
.	.	TRBJ1-1	TRBV6-5	TGTGCCAGCAGTTACTCAGCGGTTTCAGGGGACACTGAAGCTTTCTTT	CASSYSAVSGDTEAFF
.	.	TRBJ2-1	TRBV7-3	TGTGCCAGCTCCCCTAGGGGGTTAAGGAATGAGCAGTTCTTC	CASSPRGLRNEQFF
TRBD1	.	TRBJ1-2	TRBV5-6	TGTGCCAGCAGCTTGTGGGACAGGGATCGCTATGGCTACACCTTC	CASSLWDRDRYGYTF
.	.	TRBJ1-1	TRBV28	TGTGCCAGCACCCCAGGGCCCCGAGAAGCTTTCTTT	CASTPGPREAFF
.	.	TRBJ2-7	TRBV28	TGTGCCAGCAGTTCCCCACTGGGAAAAAACTACGAGCAGTACTTC	CASSSPLGKNYEQYF
.	.	TRBJ2-6	TRBV18	TGTGCCAGCTCACCGGACGTCTCTGGGGCCAACGTCCTGACTTTC	CASSPDVSGANVLTF
TRBD2	.	TRBJ2-2	TRBV6-6	TGTGCCAGCATAGGTGGGAGGGCGAACACCGGGGAGCTGTTTTTT	CASIGGRANTGELFF